This T cell receptor (beta chain) was sequenced in a study of regulatory T cells in long-lasting Graves disease. This CDR3 region has 15 residues. Trimming cost V 1 base and J 5 bases, with 11 bases left between them. The germline V gene encodes CDR1 MNHNS and CDR2 SASEGT. Arm-PCR of CDR3 regions with iRepertoire HTBI primers generated TCR beta libraries. TCRdb reprocessed the multiplex PCR reads via MiXCR and lists one record per CDR3 protein. The sample yields over 350,000 distinct CDR3 sequences, around 21% seen once. Documented time point: persistent/refractory GD, antithyroid drugs over 5 years with positive TRAb. Construction of the TCR library relied on RNA isolated from PBMCs. Patients met American Thyroid Association criteria for Graves' disease. Study results and limitations: With persistent disease, TRBV28, TRBJ1-2 and TRBJ2-5 were the favored segments. Persistent patients had more shared public clonotypes (fewer than 3,000) than new patients (roughly 900).

This clonotype was observed a handful of times. The target antigen is unknown. This receptor was obtained from a female donor with Graves disease. The material sequenced was peripheral blood mononuclear cells (PBMCs), taken when the disease was refractory, from a patient treated with antithyroid drugs. The gene calls are TRBV6-1 and TRBJ2-2; D is perhaps TRBD1 (5 bases). The CDR3 is CASSEGGRLTGELFF. CDR3 DNA: TGTGCCAGCAGTGAAGGGGGCCGCCTAACCGGGGAGCTGTTTTTT.